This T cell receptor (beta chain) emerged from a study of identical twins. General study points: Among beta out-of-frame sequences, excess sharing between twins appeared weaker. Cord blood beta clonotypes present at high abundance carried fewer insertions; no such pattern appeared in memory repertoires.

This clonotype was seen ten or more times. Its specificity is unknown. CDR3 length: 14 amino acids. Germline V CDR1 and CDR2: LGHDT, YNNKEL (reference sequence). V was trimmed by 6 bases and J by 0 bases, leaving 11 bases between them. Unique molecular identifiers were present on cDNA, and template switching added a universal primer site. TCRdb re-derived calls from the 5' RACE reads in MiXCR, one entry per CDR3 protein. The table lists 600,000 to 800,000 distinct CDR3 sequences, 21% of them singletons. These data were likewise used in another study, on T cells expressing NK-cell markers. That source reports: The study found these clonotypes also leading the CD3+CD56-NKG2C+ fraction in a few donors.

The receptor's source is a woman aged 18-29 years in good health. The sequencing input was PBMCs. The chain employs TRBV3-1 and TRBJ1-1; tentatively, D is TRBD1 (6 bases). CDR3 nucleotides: TGTGCCAGCAGTCAGGGGTCATTGAACACTGAAGCTTTCTTT. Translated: CASSQGSLNTEAFF. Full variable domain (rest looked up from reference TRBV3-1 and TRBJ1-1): DTAVSQTPKYLVTQMGNDKSIKCEQNLGHDTMYWYKQDSKKFLKIMFSYNNKELIINETVPNRFSPKSPDKAHLNLHINSLELGDSAVYFCASSQGSLNTEAFFGQGTRLTVV.